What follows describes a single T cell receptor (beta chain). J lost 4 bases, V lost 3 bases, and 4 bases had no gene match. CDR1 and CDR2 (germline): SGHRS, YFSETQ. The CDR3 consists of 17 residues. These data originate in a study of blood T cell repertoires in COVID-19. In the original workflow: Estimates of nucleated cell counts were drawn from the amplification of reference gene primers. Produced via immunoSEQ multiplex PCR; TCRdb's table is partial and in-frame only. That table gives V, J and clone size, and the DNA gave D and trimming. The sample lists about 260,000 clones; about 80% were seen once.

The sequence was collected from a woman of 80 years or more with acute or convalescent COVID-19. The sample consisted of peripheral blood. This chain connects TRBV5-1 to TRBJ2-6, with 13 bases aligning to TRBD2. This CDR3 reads CASSSGTSGTGANVLTF. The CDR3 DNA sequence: TGCGCCAGCAGCTCCGGGACTAGCGGGACCGGGGCCAACGTCCTGACTTTC.